This entry is about one T cell receptor beta chain. Its specificity is not known. Patients in the hyperthyroidism group, adults aged 18 to 65, were newly diagnosed, under 2 months' duration. Exclusion applied to patients with other autoimmune diseases, uncontrolled infections, pregnancy or lactation. RNA transcripts were the source from which TCR beta CDR3 regions were amplified. A first-round RT-PCR used HTBI primers, followed by a second-round multiplex PCR. TCRdb re-called the multiplex PCR reads through MiXCR, storing one row per CDR3 protein. Of over a million distinct CDR3 sequences in the sample, around a third were seen once. Germline CDR1 reads MGHDK; CDR2 reads SYGVNS. With 11 bases removed from V and 3 bases from J, the gap between germline ends came to 23 bases. There are 15 residues in the CDR3. This record belongs to a study of Graves' ophthalmopathy and Graves' hyperthyroidism. Study as a whole: Stable hyperthyroidism meant no progression to ophthalmopathy within 18 months of follow-up. Whole-study results and caveats: With roughly 65% sensitivity and more than 72% specificity, the model predicted ophthalmopathy progression.

Source material: peripheral blood or thyroid tissue (not recorded which). The genes are TRBV25-1 and TRBJ2-7; D uncertain. This TCR was recovered from an adult man with Graves' hyperthyroidism. The CDR3 reads CACQIAQIKGYEQYF. The CDR3 nucleotides are TGTGCCTGCCAAATAGCTCAGATTAAGGGCTACGAGCAGTACTTC.